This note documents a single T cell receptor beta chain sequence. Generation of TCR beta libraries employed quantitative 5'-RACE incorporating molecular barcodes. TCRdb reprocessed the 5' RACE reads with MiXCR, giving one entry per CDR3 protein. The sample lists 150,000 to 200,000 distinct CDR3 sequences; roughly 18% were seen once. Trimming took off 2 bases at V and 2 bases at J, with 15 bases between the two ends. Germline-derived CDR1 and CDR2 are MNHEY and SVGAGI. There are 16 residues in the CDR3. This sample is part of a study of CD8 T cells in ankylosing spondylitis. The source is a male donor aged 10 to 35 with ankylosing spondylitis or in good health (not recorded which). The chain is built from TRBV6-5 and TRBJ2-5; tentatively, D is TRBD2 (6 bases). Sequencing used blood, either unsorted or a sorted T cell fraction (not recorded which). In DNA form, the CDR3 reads TGTGCCAGCAGTTACGGTCTAGCGATGGGTCAAGAGACCCAGTACTTC. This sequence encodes CASSYGLAMGQETQYF.